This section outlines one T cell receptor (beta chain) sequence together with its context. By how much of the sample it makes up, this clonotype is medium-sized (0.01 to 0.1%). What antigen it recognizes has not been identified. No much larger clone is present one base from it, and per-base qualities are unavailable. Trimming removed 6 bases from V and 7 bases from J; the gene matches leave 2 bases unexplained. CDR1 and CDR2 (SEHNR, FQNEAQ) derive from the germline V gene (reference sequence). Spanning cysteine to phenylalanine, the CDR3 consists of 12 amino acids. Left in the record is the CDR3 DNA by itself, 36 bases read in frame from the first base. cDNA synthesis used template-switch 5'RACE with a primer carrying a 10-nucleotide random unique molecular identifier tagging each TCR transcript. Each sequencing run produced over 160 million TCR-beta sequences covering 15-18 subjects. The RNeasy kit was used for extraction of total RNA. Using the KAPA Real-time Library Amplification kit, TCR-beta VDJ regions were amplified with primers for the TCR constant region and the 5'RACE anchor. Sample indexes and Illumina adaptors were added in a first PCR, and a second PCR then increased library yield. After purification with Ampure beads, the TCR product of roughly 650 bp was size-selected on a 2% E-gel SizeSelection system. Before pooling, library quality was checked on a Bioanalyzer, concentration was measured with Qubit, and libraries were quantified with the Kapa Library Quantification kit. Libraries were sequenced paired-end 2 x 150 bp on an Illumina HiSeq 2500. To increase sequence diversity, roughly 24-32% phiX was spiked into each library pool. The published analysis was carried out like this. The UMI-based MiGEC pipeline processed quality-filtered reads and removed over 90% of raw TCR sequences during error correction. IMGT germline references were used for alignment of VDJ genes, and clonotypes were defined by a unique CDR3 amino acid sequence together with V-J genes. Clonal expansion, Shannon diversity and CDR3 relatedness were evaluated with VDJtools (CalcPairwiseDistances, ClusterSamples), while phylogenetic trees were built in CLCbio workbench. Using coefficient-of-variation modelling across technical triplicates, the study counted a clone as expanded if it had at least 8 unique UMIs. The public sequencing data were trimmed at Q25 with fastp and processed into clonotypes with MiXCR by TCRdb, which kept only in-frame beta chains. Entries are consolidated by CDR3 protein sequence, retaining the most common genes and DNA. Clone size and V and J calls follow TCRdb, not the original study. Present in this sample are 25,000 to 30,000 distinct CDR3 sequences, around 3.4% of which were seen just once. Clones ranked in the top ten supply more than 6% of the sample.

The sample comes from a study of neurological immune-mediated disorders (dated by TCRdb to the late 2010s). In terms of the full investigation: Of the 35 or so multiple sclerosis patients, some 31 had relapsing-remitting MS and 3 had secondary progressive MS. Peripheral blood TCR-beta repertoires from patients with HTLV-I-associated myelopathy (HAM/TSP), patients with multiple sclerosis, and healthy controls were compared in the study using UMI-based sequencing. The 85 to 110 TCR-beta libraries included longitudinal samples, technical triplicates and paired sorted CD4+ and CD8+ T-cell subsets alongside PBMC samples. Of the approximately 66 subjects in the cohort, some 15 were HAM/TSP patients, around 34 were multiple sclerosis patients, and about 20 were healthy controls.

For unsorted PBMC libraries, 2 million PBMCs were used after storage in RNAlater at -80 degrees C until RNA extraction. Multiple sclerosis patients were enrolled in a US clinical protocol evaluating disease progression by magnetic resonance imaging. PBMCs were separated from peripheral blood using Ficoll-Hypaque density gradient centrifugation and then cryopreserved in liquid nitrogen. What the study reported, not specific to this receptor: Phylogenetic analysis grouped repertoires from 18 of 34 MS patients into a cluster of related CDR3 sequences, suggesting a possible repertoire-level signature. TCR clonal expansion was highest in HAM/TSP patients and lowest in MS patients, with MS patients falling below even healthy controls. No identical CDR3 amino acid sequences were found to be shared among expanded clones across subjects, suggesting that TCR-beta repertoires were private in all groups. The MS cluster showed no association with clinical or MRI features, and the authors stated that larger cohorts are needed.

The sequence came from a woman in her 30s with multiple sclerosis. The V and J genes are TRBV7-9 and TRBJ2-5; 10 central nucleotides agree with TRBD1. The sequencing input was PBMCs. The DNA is TGTGCCAGCAGTCGGGACAGGGGGACCCAGTACTTC. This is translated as CASSRDRGTQYF.